The present T cell receptor (beta chain) was sequenced within a study of Ad26.COV2.S vaccination and SARS-CoV-2 variants. At the level of the study: Ad26.COV2.S arm of COV1001 included the donor. Dosing was one shot or two shots 56 days apart.

General study findings and limits: Placebo recipients had lower spike-specific TCR breadth than vaccine recipients. Overall T cell responses may have been underestimated by the analyses of TCR breadth and depth.

TCRdb's table, derived via immunoSEQ multiplex PCR, lists solely in-frame clones and lacks some. The top ten clones hold roughly 3.1% of a sample with 350,000 to 450,000 clones, around 86% of them seen once. As to this clone: What it recognizes is unknown.

This CDR3 is built from 20 residues. The V gene's germline CDR1 is MNHEY and CDR2 SMNVEV (reference sequence). The ends were cut back, 3 bases at V and 0 bases at J, with 23 bases in the middle. Treatment described: about 20 received Ad26.COV2.S at low or high dose, single or two shots; about 5 received placebo; per-sample allocation not given. After the first vaccine or placebo injection, samples were drawn on day 63. The input for sequencing was peripheral blood, taken in a trial of Ad26.COV2.S vaccine versus placebo. The genes are TRBV27 and TRBJ1-4; D is perhaps TRBD1 (5 bases). This receptor was taken from a person aged 18-65 years who received the Ad26.COV2.S COVID-19 vaccine or a placebo. The CDR3 bases are TGTGCCAGCAGTTTCAGAGGGGCCAAGATAGCTTGGGCAACTAATGAAAAACTGTTTTTT. It codes for CASSFRGAKIAWATNEKLFF.